This section outlines one T cell receptor beta chain sequence together with its context. The target antigen is unknown. TCRdb itself ran the 5' RACE reads through MiXCR, one entry per CDR3 protein. Of a few hundred thousand distinct CDR3 sequences listed, under 20% are singletons. These data originate in a study of T-cell memory formation after mild COVID-19. Findings and limits, study-wide: Clones contracting across day 15 to 85 had a balanced CD4/CD8 profile; later expanding clones leaned CD4+.

CDR1 is SGHRS and CDR2 is YFSETQ in the germline V gene. With 2 bases clipped from V and 7 bases from J, the junction kept 8 bases outside the gene matches. There are 14 residues in the CDR3. This sequence joins TRBV5-1 and TRBJ1-2; 7 nucleotides match TRBD1. The receptor comes from a man younger than 30 who had mild COVID-19 (a few samples of this study predate the infection). Cell type and time point are not known. The specimen was PBMCs or a T cell subset sorted from them (not recorded which). CDR3: CASSFETGMAGYTF. Here the CDR3 DNA reads TGCGCCAGCAGCTTCGAGACAGGGATGGCTGGCTACACCTTC.